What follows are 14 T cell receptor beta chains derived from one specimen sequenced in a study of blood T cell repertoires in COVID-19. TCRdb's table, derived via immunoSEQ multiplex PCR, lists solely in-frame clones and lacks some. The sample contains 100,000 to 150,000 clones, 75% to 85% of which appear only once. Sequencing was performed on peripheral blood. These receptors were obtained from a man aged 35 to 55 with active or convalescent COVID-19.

The chain's CDR3 is CATSEPGANTGELFF. In DNA, the CDR3 is TGTGCCACCAGTGAACCAGGGGCGAACACCGGGGAGCTGTTTTTT. This chain links TRBV24-1 with TRBJ2-2; D perhaps matches TRBD1 (6 bases). CDR3 length equals 15 residues. V was pared by 4 bases and J by 0 bases, with 8 bases between. Germline V gene lookup returns CDR1 KGHDR and CDR2 SFDVKD.

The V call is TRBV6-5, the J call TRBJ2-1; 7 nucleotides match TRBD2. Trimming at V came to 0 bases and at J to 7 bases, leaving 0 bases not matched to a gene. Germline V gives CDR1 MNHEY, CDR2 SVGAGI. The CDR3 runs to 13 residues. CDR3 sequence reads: CASSYSAGNEQFF. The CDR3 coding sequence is TGTGCCAGCAGTTACTCAGCGGGGAATGAGCAGTTCTTC.

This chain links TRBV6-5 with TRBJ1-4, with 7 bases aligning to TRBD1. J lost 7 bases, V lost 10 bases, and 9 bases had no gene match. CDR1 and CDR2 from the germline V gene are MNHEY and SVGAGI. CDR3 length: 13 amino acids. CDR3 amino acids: CATTTGDSEKLFF. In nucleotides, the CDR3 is TGTGCCACAACGACCGGGGACAGTGAAAAACTGTTTTTT.

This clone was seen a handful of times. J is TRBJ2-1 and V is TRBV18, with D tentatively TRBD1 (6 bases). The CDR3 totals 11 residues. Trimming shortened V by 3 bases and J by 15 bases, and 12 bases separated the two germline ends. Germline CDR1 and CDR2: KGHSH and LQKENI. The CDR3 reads CASSPAGAVFF. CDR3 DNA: TGTGCCAGCTCACCTGCAGGGGCAGTGTTCTTC.

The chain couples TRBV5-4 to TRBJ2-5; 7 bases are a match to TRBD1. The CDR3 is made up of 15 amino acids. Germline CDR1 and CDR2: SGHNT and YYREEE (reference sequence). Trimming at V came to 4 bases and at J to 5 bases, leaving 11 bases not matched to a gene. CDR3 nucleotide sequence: TGTGCCAGCAGCCCGGGACAGACCCACTGGGAGACCCAGTACTTC. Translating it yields CASSPGQTHWETQYF.

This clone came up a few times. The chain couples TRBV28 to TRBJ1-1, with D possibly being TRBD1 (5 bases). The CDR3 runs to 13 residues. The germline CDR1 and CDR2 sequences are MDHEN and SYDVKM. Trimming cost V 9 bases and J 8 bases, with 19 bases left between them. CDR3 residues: CASLRNRYGEAFF. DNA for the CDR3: TGTGCCAGTCTCAGAAACAGGTATGGGGAAGCTTTCTTT.

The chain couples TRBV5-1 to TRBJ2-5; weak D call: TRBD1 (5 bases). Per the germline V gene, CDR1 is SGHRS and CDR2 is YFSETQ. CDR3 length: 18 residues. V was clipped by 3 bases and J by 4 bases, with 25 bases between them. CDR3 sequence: CASSSNRPSEPRLETQYF. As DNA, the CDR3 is TGCGCCAGCAGCTCCAACAGGCCCTCCGAGCCCCGCTTAGAGACCCAGTACTTC.

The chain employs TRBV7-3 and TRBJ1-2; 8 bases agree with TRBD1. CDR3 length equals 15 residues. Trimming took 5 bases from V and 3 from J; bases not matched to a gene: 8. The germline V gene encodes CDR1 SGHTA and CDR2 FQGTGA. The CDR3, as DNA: TGTGCCAGCAGCCCTGGGGCAGGGGGCGACTATGGCTACACCTTC. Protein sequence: CASSPGAGGDYGYTF.

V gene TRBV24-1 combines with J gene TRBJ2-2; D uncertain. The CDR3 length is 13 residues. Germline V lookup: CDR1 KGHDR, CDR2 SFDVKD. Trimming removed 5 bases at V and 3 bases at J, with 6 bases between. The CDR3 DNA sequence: TGTGCCACCAGTGTCTCGGACACCGGGGAGCTGTTTTTT. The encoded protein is CATSVSDTGELFF.

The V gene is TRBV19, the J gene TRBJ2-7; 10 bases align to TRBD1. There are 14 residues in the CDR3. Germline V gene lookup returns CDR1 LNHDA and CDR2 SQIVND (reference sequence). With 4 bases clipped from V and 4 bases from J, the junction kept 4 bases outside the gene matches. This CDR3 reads CASSKPGQGYEQYF. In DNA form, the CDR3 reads TGTGCCAGTAGTAAACCGGGACAGGGGTACGAGCAGTACTTC.

The CDR3 region is CASSPMGARYGEQFF. CDR3 bases: TGCGCCAGCAGCCCGATGGGAGCCAGGTACGGTGAGCAGTTCTTC. This chain uses TRBV5-1 with TRBJ2-1; D is perhaps TRBD2 (5 bases). Trimming shortened V by 4 bases and J by 9 bases, and 20 bases separated the two germline ends. Per germline, CDR1 SGHRS and CDR2 YFSETQ. This CDR3 region has 15 residues.

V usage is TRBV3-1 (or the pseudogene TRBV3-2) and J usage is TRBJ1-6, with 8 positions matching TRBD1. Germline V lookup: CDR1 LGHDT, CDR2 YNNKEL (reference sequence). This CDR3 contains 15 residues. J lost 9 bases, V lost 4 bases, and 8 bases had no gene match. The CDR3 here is CASSPLQGTGSPLHF. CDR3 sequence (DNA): TGTGCCAGCAGCCCCCTACAGGGGACAGGTTCACCCCTCCACTTT.

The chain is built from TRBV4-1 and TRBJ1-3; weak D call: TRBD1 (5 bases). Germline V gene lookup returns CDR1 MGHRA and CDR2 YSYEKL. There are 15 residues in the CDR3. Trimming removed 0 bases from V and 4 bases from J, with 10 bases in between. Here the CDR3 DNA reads TGCGCCAGCAGCCAAGAATTGGGACTGGGAAACACCATATATTTT. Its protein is CASSQELGLGNTIYF.

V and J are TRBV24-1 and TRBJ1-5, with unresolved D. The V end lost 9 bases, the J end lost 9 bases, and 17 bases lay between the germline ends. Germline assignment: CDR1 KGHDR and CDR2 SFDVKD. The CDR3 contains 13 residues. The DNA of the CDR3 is TGTGCCACCTCGGTGGACGGGGTGGCGCCCCAGCATTTT. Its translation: CATSVDGVAPQHF.